These 22 T cell receptor beta chains were all obtained from the same sample, sequenced in a study of blood T cells in healthy people across ages. Next came a second PCR, run for about 7 to 12 cycles, which used a sample-barcoded 5' primer along with a J-beta primer mix. TCRdb re-called the 5' RACE reads through MiXCR, storing one row per CDR3 protein. The sample consists of some 760,000 distinct CDR3 sequences, 25% of them appearing once. This sample was also put to use in a study of T cells of mothers and their children.

The sequenced material came from blood. These receptors all come from a boy younger than 18 in good health.

This clonotype was seen only a few times. The genes are TRBV29-1 and TRBJ1-1, with D possibly TRBD1 on 6 matching bases. CDR3 length equals 14 residues. The germline V and J ends were trimmed by 5 bases and 3 bases, with 16 bases remaining between them. Germline-derived CDR1 and CDR2 are SQVTM and ANQGSEA. Here the CDR3 DNA reads TGCAGCGTTCAACAACAGGGTCGCGACACTGAAGCTTTCTTT. Translation gives CSVQQQGRDTEAFF.

CDR3 coding DNA: TGTGCCAGCAGCTCCCCCGGGACTAGCGGTCGGCCCCTCTCCTACGAGCAGTACTTC. Its protein is CASSSPGTSGRPLSYEQYF. This chain links TRBV7-9 with TRBJ2-7, with 11 nucleotides matching TRBD2. CDR1 is SEHNR and CDR2 is FQNEAQ in the germline V gene (reference sequence). V was clipped by 4 bases and J by 0 bases; unmatched bases: 14. The CDR3 extends over 19 amino acids.

This clonotype was detected only a few times. This sequence joins TRBV20-1 and TRBJ1-2; 7 bases are a match to TRBD1. CDR1 and CDR2 from the germline V gene are DFQATT and SNEGSKA (reference sequence). V dropped 1 base and J dropped 3; count of bases not matched to a gene: 5. The CDR3 extends over 14 amino acids. For the CDR3, the DNA is TGCAGTGCTAGAGTACCGGGACAGTACTATGGCTACACCTTC. Its translation is CSARVPGQYYGYTF.

This clonotype was picked up a small number of times. The CDR3 loop reads CSSWSFKDEQFF. As DNA, the CDR3 is TGCAGCTCCTGGTCATTCAAGGATGAGCAGTTCTTC. The rearrangement joins TRBV29-1 to TRBJ2-5, with D uncertain. With the DNA end fitting TRBJ2-1 better, the J assignment may be wrong. This CDR3 has 12 residues. Germline V gives CDR1 SQVTM, CDR2 ANQGSEA.

This chain links TRBV14 with TRBJ1-2, with D possibly matching TRBD1 (5 bases). CDR1 is SGHDN and CDR2 is FVKESK in the germline V gene. This CDR3 comprises 17 residues. V shed 0 bases and J shed 5 bases, with 19 bases lying between them. The CDR3: CASSQDPLGGVNYGYTF. DNA of the CDR3: TGTGCCAGCAGCCAAGATCCCCTTGGAGGGGTTAATTATGGCTACACCTTC.

This clonotype has only a few counts. This chain joins TRBV28 and TRBJ1-5, with D unclear. Trimming cost V 4 bases and J 1 base, with 8 bases left between them. CDR3 length: 14 residues. In germline, CDR1 is MDHEN, CDR2 SYDVKM. The CDR3 sequence: CASSWGLSNQPQHF. CDR3 bases: TGTGCCAGCAGTTGGGGTCTGAGCAATCAGCCCCAGCATTTT.

This clonotype was seen more than once but under ten times. The chain recombines TRBV28 with TRBJ2-5; the match to TRBD2 covers 7 bases. V trimming: 4 bases; J trimming: 4 bases; junction bases outside the gene matches: 9. This CDR3 has 15 amino acids. Germline values: CDR1 MDHEN, CDR2 SYDVKM. Here the CDR3 reads CASSSGTTGRETQYF. The CDR3 DNA reads TGTGCCAGCAGTTCTGGGACTACGGGGAGAGAGACCCAGTACTTC.

The rearrangement joins TRBV4-3 to TRBJ2-2; the match to TRBD2 covers 14 bases. The CDR3 has 18 amino acids. The germline V gene encodes CDR1 LGHNA and CDR2 YSLEER. V lost 0 bases and J lost 3; bases outside the gene matches: 3. CDR3 protein: CASSQETSGGAYTGELFF. The CDR3 bases are TGCGCCAGCAGCCAAGAGACTAGCGGGGGGGCGTACACCGGGGAGCTGTTTTTT.

This clonotype was seen a few times. This sequence joins TRBV7-2 and TRBJ1-4; TRBD1 aligns across 7 bases. This CDR3 has 15 amino acids. From germline, CDR1 is SGHTA and CDR2 FQGNSA. V lost 3 bases, J lost 6 bases, and 7 bases stayed unmatched. The CDR3 nucleotides read TGTGCCAGCAGCTTGGCTTGGGACAGCGATGAAAAACTGTTTTTT. Its protein is CASSLAWDSDEKLFF.

The CDR3 DNA reads as TGTGCTAGCGCCCCGGGACAGCCAAATGAAAAACTGTTTTTT. This encodes CASAPGQPNEKLFF. V is TRBV12-5 and J is TRBJ1-4; 7 bases line up with TRBD1. CDR3 length: 14 residues. V gave up 9 bases and J gave up 5 bases; unmatched junction bases: 9. Germline V CDR1 and CDR2: LGHNT, FRNRAP.

This clonotype was seen a few times. The chain employs TRBV29-1 and TRBJ2-3, with 10 bases identical to TRBD1. Germline V CDR1 and CDR2: SQVTM, ANQGSEA. The CDR3 contains 12 residues. Trimming removed 3 bases from V and 9 bases from J; junction bases left unmatched: 3. This CDR3 is CSVDRGQGTQYF. DNA of the CDR3: TGCAGCGTTGATAGGGGACAGGGGACGCAGTATTTT.

This clonotype appeared a single time. In DNA form, the CDR3 reads TGTGCCAGTAGATCGGCAGGGTCATCCTACAATGAGCAGTTCTTC. It codes for CASRSAGSSYNEQFF. The genes are TRBV19 and TRBJ2-1; D is perhaps TRBD1 (5 bases). This CDR3 is 15 amino acids long. CDR1 and CDR2 from the germline V gene are LNHDA and SQIVND (reference sequence). Trimming took off 6 bases at V and 1 base at J, with 13 bases between the two ends.

This chain joins TRBV7-9 and TRBJ2-7; D is perhaps TRBD2 (6 bases). Germline CDR1 is SEHNR and CDR2 is FQNEAQ (reference sequence). V shed 3 bases and J shed 3 bases, with 15 bases lying between them. This CDR3 is built from 15 residues. CDR3 nucleotide sequence: TGTGCCAGCAGCTTTGGGAGCGGGTCATACTACGAGCAGTACTTC. Its protein is CASSFGSGSYYEQYF. The full variable domain, its missing parts supplied by reference TRBV7-9 and TRBJ2-7, is DTGVSQNPRHKITKRGQNVTFRCDPISEHNRLYWYRQTLGQGPEFLTYFQNEAQLEKSRLLSDRFSAERPKGSFSTLEIQRTEQGDSAMYLCASSFGSGSYYEQYFGPGTRLTVT.

In this sample, this clonotype turned up many times. V is TRBV2 and J is TRBJ2-7; D not certain. The germline CDR1 and CDR2 sequences are SNHLY and FYNNEI. V shed 2 bases and J shed 0 bases, with 8 bases lying between them. The CDR3 has 14 residues. The CDR3 here is CASSERRISYEQYF. For the CDR3, the DNA is TGTGCCAGCAGTGAAAGGCGGATCTCCTACGAGCAGTACTTC.

This clonotype was recorded a few times. The chain carries TRBV5-4 and TRBJ1-2, with D possibly being TRBD1 (6 bases). Per the germline V gene, CDR1 is SGHNT and CDR2 is YYREEE (reference sequence). Trimming took off 1 base at V and 1 base at J, with 8 bases between the two ends. The CDR3 is made up of 14 amino acids. CDR3 sequence (DNA): TGTGCCAGCAGCTTGACAGGGATTAACTATGGCTACACCTTC. Protein product: CASSLTGINYGYTF.

This clonotype has only a few counts. The chain joins TRBV20-1 to TRBJ1-4, with a possible D match to TRBD1 (6 bases). This CDR3 is built from 12 residues. The germline V and J ends were trimmed by 8 bases and 5 bases, with 12 bases remaining between them. CDR1 is DFQATT and CDR2 is SNEGSKA in the germline V gene (reference sequence). The DNA for the CDR3 is TGCAGTATGGGGCAGGGGAATGAAAAACTGTTTTTT. Translation: CSMGQGNEKLFF.

This clonotype was detected a few times. The rearrangement uses TRBV7-9 and TRBJ1-4; no reliable D call. V was cut by 2 bases and J by 12 bases, with 13 bases left in between. This CDR3 comprises 13 residues. Germline-derived CDR1 and CDR2 are SEHNR and FQNEAQ (reference sequence). CDR3 in DNA: TGTGCCAGCAGCTTATCGAGGGCTCAGGAACTGTTTTTT. Amino acid sequence: CASSLSRAQELFF.

This rearrangement joins TRBV7-3 to TRBJ1-6; D is undetermined. The CDR3 length is 15 residues. V shed 2 bases and J shed 1 base, with 6 bases lying between them. Per the germline V gene, CDR1 is SGHTA and CDR2 is FQGTGA. For the CDR3, the DNA is TGTGCCAGCAGCTTAGACGGGTCCTATAATTCACCCCTCCACTTT. Translation gives CASSLDGSYNSPLHF. Looking up the rest from reference TRBV7-3 and TRBJ1-6 gives the full variable domain: GAGVSQTPSNKVTEKGKYVELRCDPISGHTALYWYRQSLGQGPEFLIYFQGTGAADDSGLPNDRFFAVRPEGSVSTLKIQRTERGDSAVYLCASSLDGSYNSPLHFGNGTRLTVT.

The chain employs TRBV2 and TRBJ2-3; a possible D gene is TRBD2 (6 bases). CDR1 SNHLY and CDR2 FYNNEI come from the germline V gene. CDR3 length equals 15 residues. V was clipped by 3 bases and J by 6 bases, with 16 bases between them. The CDR3 region is CASSDRTTSPDTQYF. The CDR3 DNA is TGTGCCAGCAGTGATCGGACTACGTCCCCCGATACGCAGTATTTT.

This clonotype was detected only a few times. The chain recombines TRBV28 with TRBJ2-2; 9 positions match TRBD1. The CDR3 length is 15 residues. Per germline, CDR1 MDHEN and CDR2 SYDVKM. The V segment lost 1 base and the J segment 6 bases; nucleotides outside the gene matches: 3. The CDR3 DNA follows: TGTGCCAGCAGTTTATTACAGGGGGCGCCCGGGGAGCTGTTTTTT. Protein: CASSLLQGAPGELFF.

This chain connects TRBV25-1 to TRBJ2-3; maybe TRBD2 (6 bases). V was pared by 5 bases and J by 6 bases, with 24 bases between. Germline assignment: CDR1 MGHDK and CDR2 SYGVNS. The CDR3 runs 17 residues. The CDR3 DNA reads as TGTGCCAGCAGTACCCGGATTAGCGGAGGAGATTGGGATACGCAGTATTTT. Protein product: CASSTRISGGDWDTQYF. Full variable domain (rest looked up from reference TRBV25-1 and TRBJ2-3): EADIYQTPRYLVIGTGKKITLECSQTMGHDKMYWYQQDPGMELHLIHYSYGVNSTEKGDLSSESTVSRIRTEHFPLTLESARPSHTSQYLCASSTRISGGDWDTQYFGPGTRLTVL.

The chain has TRBV28 and TRBJ2-4, with D perhaps matching TRBD2 (5 bases). The germline V gene has CDR1 MDHEN and CDR2 SYDVKM. This CDR3 region has 15 residues. Deletions cut 6 bases from V and 1 base from J, with 13 bases between. The CDR3 DNA sequence: TGTGCCAGCAGGAGAAGAGGGTTTGCCAAAAACATTCAGTACTTC. Encoded protein: CASRRRGFAKNIQYF.